The 9 T cell receptor beta chains listed next were all sequenced from one sample in a study of cytomegalovirus exposure and HLA in healthy donors. Use of 60 Vbeta and 13 Jbeta primers characterized the PCR. This table comes from immunoSEQ multiplex PCR, and its TCRdb copy is limited to in-frame clones, with some not included. Of around 150,000 clones listed, around 63% are singletons. The sequenced material came from PBMCs. The source is a human donor in good health.

This clone was seen more than once but under ten times. This CDR3 reads CASSQDRPPEAFF. In DNA, the CDR3 is TGTGCCAGCTCACAGGACAGGCCCCCTGAAGCTTTCTTT. V gene TRBV18 combines with J gene TRBJ1-1, with 7 bases aligning to TRBD1. Germline-derived CDR1 and CDR2 are KGHSH and LQKENI. J was trimmed by 6 bases and V by 4 bases; bases with no gene match: 5. The CDR3 has 13 residues.

In this sample, this clone turned up a few times. The chain combines TRBV5-1 with TRBJ1-4; TRBD1 agrees at 10 bases. The CDR3 is 15 residues long. In germline, CDR1 is SGHRS, CDR2 YFSETQ. V gave up 4 bases and J gave up 8 bases; unmatched junction bases: 8. The CDR3 DNA follows: TGCGCCAGCAGCAGGGGACAGGGGCAAGGGGAAAAACTGTTTTTT. Translated, it gives CASSRGQGQGEKLFF.

This clone was seen just once. The rearrangement links TRBV14 to TRBJ2-1; 11 bases fit TRBD2. The germline gives CDR1 SGHDN, CDR2 FVKESK. The ends lost 4 bases at V and 10 bases at J; junction bases unmatched: 9. The CDR3 consists of 15 residues. The CDR3 DNA reads TGTGCCAGCAGCCTAGCGACTAGCGGGATCCAGGAGCAGTTCTTC. As protein: CASSLATSGIQEQFF.

The gene calls are TRBV28 and TRBJ1-5; 8 nucleotides agree with TRBD1. V lost 2 bases to trimming and J lost 6 bases; unmatched junction nucleotides: 27. This CDR3 region has 22 residues. Germline V gene data show CDR1 as MDHEN and CDR2 as SYDVKM. CDR3 protein: CASSLPQRTGLRGRGGGQPQHF. The CDR3 DNA reads as TGTGCCAGCAGTTTACCTCAGCGGACAGGGTTGAGGGGGCGGGGGGGTGGTCAGCCCCAGCATTTT.

The CDR3 nucleotides are TGTGCCAGCAGTACGGAGTGGTCTGGGTCGCAGTATTTT. Amino acid sequence: CASSTEWSGSQYF. J is TRBJ2-3 and V is TRBV28; no reliable D call. CDR3 length equals 13 residues. The germline CDR1 and CDR2 sequences are MDHEN and SYDVKM. V lost 5 bases and J 10 bases, leaving 16 bases between the germline ends.

The chain couples TRBV6-4 to TRBJ2-2; 8 bases agree with TRBD2. The ends lost 8 bases at V and 3 bases at J; junction bases unmatched: 8. The CDR3 extends over 15 amino acids. Germline lookup yields CDR1 MRHNA and CDR2 SNTAGT. The chain's CDR3 is CASRSGGEDTGELFF. CDR3 in DNA: TGTGCCAGCCGGTCGGGAGGGGAGGACACCGGGGAGCTGTTTTTT.

The chain couples TRBV4-3 to TRBJ2-3, with TRBD2 identical over 8 bases. Germline CDR1 and CDR2: LGHNA and YSLEER. This CDR3 contains 17 residues. With V trimmed by 0 bases and J by 2 bases, 7 bases remained unmatched. The CDR3 nucleotides are TGCGCCAGCAGCCAAGATGGCCTAGCGGGCACCACAGATACGCAGTATTTT. This sequence encodes CASSQDGLAGTTDTQYF.

The sample holds a few counts of this clone. V gene TRBV5-6 combines with J gene TRBJ2-7; D might be TRBD2 (5 bases). CDR3 length: 12 amino acids. The V gene lost 3 bases and the J gene lost 6 bases, with 10 bases spanning the gap. Germline V gives CDR1 SGHDT, CDR2 YYEEEE. The CDR3 loop reads CASSWTRGEQYF. CDR3 nucleotide sequence: TGTGCCAGCAGCTGGACCCGGGGCGAGCAGTACTTC. The full variable domain, its missing parts supplied by reference TRBV5-6 and TRBJ2-7, is DAGVTQSPTHLIKTRGQQVTLRCSPKSGHDTVSWYQQALGQGPQFIFQYYEEEERQRGNFPDRFSGHQFPNYSSELNVNALLLGDSALYLCASSWTRGEQYFGPGTRLTVT.

This chain joins TRBV28 and TRBJ2-3; 7 bases line up with TRBD2. This CDR3 has 14 residues. Per germline, CDR1 MDHEN and CDR2 SYDVKM. V lost 8 bases to trimming and J lost 7 bases; unmatched junction nucleotides: 12. The CDR3 is CASASSGGSNTQYF. The CDR3 region has the DNA TGTGCCAGCGCTAGCAGCGGCGGGAGCAATACGCAGTATTTT.